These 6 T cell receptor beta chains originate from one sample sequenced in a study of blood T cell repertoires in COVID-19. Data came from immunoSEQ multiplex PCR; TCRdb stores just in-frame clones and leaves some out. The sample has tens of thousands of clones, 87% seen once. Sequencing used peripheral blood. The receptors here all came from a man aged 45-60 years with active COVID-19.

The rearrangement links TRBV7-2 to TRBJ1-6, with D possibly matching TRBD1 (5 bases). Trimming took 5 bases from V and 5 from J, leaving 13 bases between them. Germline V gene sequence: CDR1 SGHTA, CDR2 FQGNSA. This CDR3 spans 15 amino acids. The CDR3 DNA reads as TGTGCCAGCAGCCCCCCGGGACTCCATAATTCACCCCTCCACTTT. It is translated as CASSPPGLHNSPLHF.

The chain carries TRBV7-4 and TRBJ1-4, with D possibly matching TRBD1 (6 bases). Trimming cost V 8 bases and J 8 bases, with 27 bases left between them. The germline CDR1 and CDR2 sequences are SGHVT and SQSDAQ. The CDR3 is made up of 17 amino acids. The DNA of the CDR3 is TGTGCCAGCGCTTTCTCGAGGGCGCGGAACAGGGAGGAAAAACTGTTTTTT. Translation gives CASAFSRARNREEKLFF.

CDR3 nucleotides: TGCGCCAGCAGCCAAGGGACAGGGAGTAATGAAAAACTGTTTTTT. Its protein product is CASSQGTGSNEKLFF. The chain has TRBV4-3 and TRBJ1-4; TRBD1 matches at 8 bases. CDR3 length equals 15 residues. Germline CDR1 and CDR2: LGHNA and YSLEER. Trimming cost V 1 base and J 4 bases; bases outside gene matches: 2.

CDR3 nucleotide sequence: TGTGCCAGCAGCCAAGACGAGGCAGGGCTAACTGAAGCTTTCTTT. This translates into CASSQDEAGLTEAFF. The chain recombines TRBV3-1 (or the pseudogene TRBV3-2) with TRBJ1-1; D might be TRBD1 (5 bases). The germline V gene encodes CDR1 LGHDT and CDR2 YNNKEL (reference sequence). The CDR3 has 15 residues. V was clipped by 0 bases and J by 5 bases, with 13 bases between them.

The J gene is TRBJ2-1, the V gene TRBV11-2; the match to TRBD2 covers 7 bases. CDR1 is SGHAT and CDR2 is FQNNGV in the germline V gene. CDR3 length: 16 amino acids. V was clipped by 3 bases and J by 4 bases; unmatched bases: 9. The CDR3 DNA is TGTGCCAGCAGCTTTAAGACTGGGGGACTATACAATGAGCAGTTCTTC. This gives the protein CASSFKTGGLYNEQFF.

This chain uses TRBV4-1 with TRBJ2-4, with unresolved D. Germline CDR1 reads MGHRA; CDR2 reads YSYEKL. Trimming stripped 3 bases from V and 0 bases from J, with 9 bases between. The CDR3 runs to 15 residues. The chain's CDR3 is CASSQFVVAKNIQYF. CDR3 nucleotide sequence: TGCGCCAGCAGCCAGTTCGTCGTAGCCAAAAACATTCAGTACTTC.